A selection of T cell receptor beta chains follows, all from one sample in a study of cytomegalovirus exposure and HLA in healthy donors. Measured with immunoSEQ multiplex PCR; TCRdb has only the in-frame clones, and not every one. The sample contains 150,000 to 200,000 clones, around 80% of which appear only once. The sample was PBMCs. The receptor set was obtained from a woman aged 45-65 years in good health and CMV-seronegative. CDR3s include the opening cysteine and the closing phenylalanine or tryptophan. The order of the fields is clone size, J gene, D gene, V gene, CDR3 protein, CDR3 DNA. The D gene is left open where the match is weak. Clone size appears in some rows only: once, few, many, or a class for an expanded clone.

clone_size: once
j_call: TRBJ1-2
d_call: TRBD1
v_call: TRBV2
cdr3_aa: CASSSGQGGGYTF
cdr3_nt: TGTGCCAGCAGTAGCGGACAGGGGGGTGGCTACACCTTC

clone_size: NA
j_call: TRBJ1-4
d_call: NA
v_call: TRBV19
cdr3_aa: CASRPIGAANEKLFF
cdr3_nt: TGTGCCAGCAGGCCCATAGGGGCGGCTAATGAAAAACTGTTTTTT

clone_size: NA
j_call: TRBJ2-1
d_call: TRBD2
v_call: TRBV19
cdr3_aa: CASSILPMGGLAGEVNEQFF
cdr3_nt: TGTGCCAGTAGTATATTACCGATGGGGGGACTAGCGGGAGAGGTCAATGAGCAGTTCTTC

clone_size: NA
j_call: TRBJ1-2
d_call: TRBD1
v_call: TRBV7-2
cdr3_aa: CASSFGQGPQYGYTF
cdr3_nt: TGTGCCAGCAGCTTCGGACAGGGGCCTCAGTATGGCTACACCTTC

clone_size: NA
j_call: TRBJ2-3
d_call: NA
v_call: TRBV28
cdr3_aa: CASSSQWDFGNTQYF
cdr3_nt: TGTGCCAGCAGTTCACAATGGGACTTCGGGAATACGCAGTATTTT

clone_size: NA
j_call: TRBJ2-1
d_call: NA
v_call: TRBV5-5
cdr3_aa: CASSLTSKTEQFF
cdr3_nt: TGTGCCAGCAGCTTGACTAGTAAGACTGAGCAGTTCTTC

clone_size: NA
j_call: TRBJ2-5
d_call: TRBD2
v_call: TRBV6-1
cdr3_aa: CASSQHRGDLAQYF
cdr3_nt: TGTGCCAGCAGCCAACACCGGGGGGATCTGGCCCAGTACTTC

clone_size: NA
j_call: TRBJ2-5
d_call: TRBD2
v_call: TRBV19
cdr3_aa: CASSLLSPSGKETQYF
cdr3_nt: TGTGCCAGTAGCCTATTATCTCCTAGCGGAAAAGAGACCCAGTACTTC

clone_size: NA
j_call: TRBJ1-2
d_call: NA
v_call: TRBV5-8
cdr3_aa: CASSFGQRRDGYTF
cdr3_nt: TGTGCCAGCAGCTTCGGACAGCGCCGGGATGGCTACACCTTC

clone_size: NA
j_call: TRBJ1-2
d_call: NA
v_call: TRBV6-1
cdr3_aa: CASSGGRQLNYGYTF
cdr3_nt: TGTGCCAGCAGCGGAGGGAGACAGCTTAACTATGGCTACACCTTC

clone_size: NA
j_call: TRBJ1-1
d_call: NA
v_call: TRBV27
cdr3_aa: CASSLFVGEGTEAFF
cdr3_nt: TGTGCCAGCAGTTTATTTGTGGGAGAGGGCACTGAAGCTTTCTTT

clone_size: NA
j_call: TRBJ1-1
d_call: NA
v_call: TRBV15
cdr3_aa: CATSRDNRVNTEAFF
cdr3_nt: TGTGCCACCAGCAGAGATAACAGGGTGAACACTGAAGCTTTCTTT

clone_size: NA
j_call: TRBJ2-5
d_call: NA
v_call: TRBV11-3
cdr3_aa: CASSSGVADPEGETQYF
cdr3_nt: TGTGCCAGCAGCTCAGGGGTGGCAGACCCTGAGGGAGAGACCCAGTACTTC